The 21 T cell receptor beta chains given below trace back to one sample, sequenced in a study of technical replicates of blood from several donors. Sequencing used immunoSEQ multiplex PCR; TCRdb keeps in-frame clones, though not all of them. This table has 55,000 to 65,000 clones, roughly 93% appearing once. Source material: PBMCs. These receptors originate from a human donor in good health. Some clones in this sample may be carry-over from other donors' samples.

The chain links TRBV30 to TRBJ1-2, with a weak D call TRBD1 (6 bases). This CDR3 contains 18 residues. Per germline, CDR1 GTSNPN and CDR2 SVGIG (reference sequence). V was pared by 0 bases and J by 8 bases, with 28 bases between. The CDR3 here is CAWSVRAGMGQGDLGYTF. DNA of the CDR3: TGTGCCTGGAGTGTAAGAGCGGGGATGGGACAAGGGGACCTCGGCTACACCTTC.

The chain uses TRBV19 and TRBJ1-2, with a weak D call TRBD1 (6 bases). The CDR3 loop spans 16 amino acids. Germline loops: CDR1 LNHDA, CDR2 SQIVND (reference sequence). V shed 7 bases and J shed 5 bases, with 23 bases lying between them. Written as DNA, the CDR3 is TGTGCCAGTATCCCCGGGACATCAGTAGGAGGATATGGCTACACCTTC. It translates to CASIPGTSVGGYGYTF.

The V gene is TRBV4-2, the J gene TRBJ1-1; tentatively, D is TRBD1 (5 bases). The V gene's germline CDR1 is LGHNA and CDR2 YNFKEQ. The CDR3 covers 15 residues. The ends were cut back, 4 bases at V and 4 bases at J, with 16 bases in the middle. The DNA for the CDR3 is TGTGCCAGCAGCCGAGATTGGCAGGGCGGCACTGAAGCTTTCTTT. Translating it yields CASSRDWQGGTEAFF.

This clone has only one observation. The V call is TRBV19, the J call TRBJ2-5, with D unclear. The CDR3 extends over 13 amino acids. Trimming took 5 bases from V and 5 from J, leaving 12 bases between them. Germline V gives CDR1 LNHDA, CDR2 SQIVND (reference sequence). CDR3 sequence reads: CASSVRVGETQYF. The CDR3 DNA reads TGTGCCAGTAGTGTCCGGGTTGGGGAGACCCAGTACTTC.

The rearrangement links TRBV29-1 to TRBJ2-3; weak D call: TRBD2 (5 bases). The CDR3 sequence is 14 residues long. V was shortened by 6 bases and J by 7 bases, with 20 bases between the two germline ends. CDR1 and CDR2 (germline): SQVTM, ANQGSEA. For the CDR3, the DNA is TGCAGCGTACAAAGCGGACGCGCTTTAAATACGCAGTATTTT. It encodes CSVQSGRALNTQYF.

V is TRBV7-9 and J is TRBJ1-2, with no clear D. CDR1 is SEHNR, CDR2 FQNEAQ, per germline (reference sequence). The CDR3 length is 14 residues. Deletions cut 3 bases from V and 8 bases from J, with 16 bases between. CDR3 nucleotides: TGTGCCAGCAGCTTGATGGGAGAGGGTCGGGGCTACACCTTC. The encoded protein is CASSLMGEGRGYTF.

V usage is TRBV13 and J usage is TRBJ1-1; perhaps TRBD1 as D (5 bases). The CDR3 loop spans 13 amino acids. V was trimmed by 3 bases and J by 1 base, leaving 6 bases between them. The germline V gene has CDR1 PRHDT and CDR2 FYEKMQ (reference sequence). CDR3 amino acids: CASSFRENTEAFF. The DNA for the CDR3 is TGTGCCAGCAGCTTCAGGGAGAACACTGAAGCTTTCTTT.

The chain carries TRBV6-1 and TRBJ1-2; maybe TRBD1 (6 bases). Per germline, CDR1 MNHNS and CDR2 SASEGT. Between the trimmed V and J ends, which lost 2 bases and 5 bases, there was a span of 18 bases. This CDR3 has 16 amino acids. The CDR3 region has the DNA TGTGCCAGCAGTGAACTCGGGACACCTACCGGGTATGGCTACACCTTC. It encodes CASSELGTPTGYGYTF.

This chain joins TRBV7-8 and TRBJ1-2; D gene ambiguous. Per germline, CDR1 SGHVS and CDR2 FQNEAQ. The CDR3 totals 13 residues. Trimming took 4 bases from V and 4 from J, leaving 10 bases between them. The DNA of the CDR3 is TGTGCCAGCAGCTCTACAGCCCTCTATGGCTACACCTTC. Its protein product is CASSSTALYGYTF.

The CDR3 DNA follows: TGTGCCAGCAGCCAAGATTGGAGGAACACTGAAGCTTTCTTT. It specifies CASSQDWRNTEAFF. V usage is TRBV14 and J usage is TRBJ1-1; no clear D gene. Germline CDR1 SGHDN, CDR2 FVKESK. CDR3 length equals 14 residues. Trimming cost V 0 bases and J 1 base, with 6 bases left between them.

The gene calls are TRBV15 and TRBJ2-2, with a possible D match to TRBD1 (8 bases). The germline V gene has CDR1 LNHNV and CDR2 YYDKDF (reference sequence). This CDR3 contains 13 residues. V was clipped by 7 bases and J by 7 bases, with 13 bases between them. CDR3 bases: TGTGCCACCACCACAGGGGGGGACGGGGAGCTGTTTTTT. It encodes CATTTGGDGELFF. Full variable domain (outside the CDR3, taken from reference TRBV15 and TRBJ2-2): DAMVIQNPRYQVTQFGKPVTLSCSQTLNHNVMYWYQQKSSQAPKLLFHYYDKDFNNEADTPDNFQSRRPNTSFCFLDIRSPGLGDTAMYLCATTTGGDGELFFGEGSRLTVL.

The V gene is TRBV2, the J gene TRBJ1-5; D not certain. Between the trimmed V and J ends, which lost 3 bases and 11 bases, there was a span of 11 bases. The germline CDR1 and CDR2 sequences are SNHLY and FYNNEI. This CDR3 contains 12 residues. The CDR3 bases are TGTGCCAGCAGTGACGGTCATCCGACCCAGCATTTT. Its protein is CASSDGHPTQHF. Together with reference TRBV2 and TRBJ1-5, the CDR3 gives the full variable domain: EPEVTQTPSHQVTQMGQEVILRCVPISNHLYFYWYRQILGQKVEFLVSFYNNEISEKSEIFDDQFSVERPDGSNFTLKIRSTKLEDSAMYFCASSDGHPTQHFGDGTRLSIL.

This chain connects TRBV5-4 to TRBJ1-2, with D unresolved. From germline, CDR1 is SGHNT and CDR2 YYREEE (reference sequence). The CDR3 spans 16 residues. V dropped 5 bases and J dropped 0 bases, with 17 bases sitting between them. This CDR3 reads CASRGDSAIANYGYTF. CDR3 DNA sequence: TGTGCCAGCAGGGGCGATTCGGCCATAGCTAACTATGGCTACACCTTC.

The J gene is TRBJ2-5, the V gene TRBV7-3; weak D call: TRBD2 (6 bases). The CDR3 consists of 15 residues. Per germline, CDR1 SGHTA and CDR2 FQGTGA. Trimming cost V 5 bases and J 5 bases, with 18 bases left between them. CDR3: CASSPGLLEGETQYF. CDR3 DNA: TGTGCCAGCAGCCCAGGACTACTAGAAGGGGAGACCCAGTACTTC.

The rearrangement links TRBV7-2 to TRBJ1-4; 10 nucleotides align to TRBD1. The CDR3 has 15 residues. Trimming cost V 1 base and J 6 bases; bases outside gene matches: 2. From germline, CDR1 is SGHTA and CDR2 FQGNSA. The CDR3 loop reads CASSLGTGGDEKLFF. The CDR3 DNA sequence: TGTGCCAGCAGCTTAGGGACAGGGGGAGATGAAAAACTGTTTTTT.

The rearrangement uses TRBV29-1 and TRBJ2-7, with 8 bases aligning to TRBD1. V trimming: 5 bases; J trimming: 9 bases; junction bases outside the gene matches: 24. The CDR3 length is 17 residues. Germline lookup yields CDR1 SQVTM and CDR2 ANQGSEA. The CDR3 DNA sequence: TGCAGCGTTTGTCCGGCAGGGGGCTCTTCCAACTTACGAGGGCAGTACTTC. Translating gives CSVCPAGGSSNLRGQYF.

The chain has TRBV5-1 and TRBJ2-2, with 7 bases lining up with TRBD1. This CDR3 is built from 16 residues. With 7 bases clipped from V and 1 base from J, the junction kept 10 bases outside the gene matches. Looked up from germline, CDR1 is SGHRS and CDR2 is YFSETQ. The CDR3 DNA follows: TGCGCCAGCTCCGACCTGGACAGGCTGAACACCGGGGAGCTGTTTTTT. It specifies CASSDLDRLNTGELFF. The complete variable domain, with remaining parts taken from reference TRBV5-1 and TRBJ2-2, reads KAGVTQTPRYLIKTRGQQVTLSCSPISGHRSVSWYQQTPGQGLQFLFEYFSETQRNKGNFPGRFSGRQFSNSRSEMNVSTLELGDSALYLCASSDLDRLNTGELFFGEGSRLTVL.

The V and J genes are TRBV10-1 and TRBJ1-5; TRBD1 aligns across 7 bases. V lost 6 bases, J lost 11 bases, and 10 bases stayed unmatched. Germline lookup yields CDR1 WNHNN and CDR2 SYGVQD (reference sequence). The CDR3 sequence is 13 residues long. CDR3 DNA: TGCGCCAGCAGAAATACAGGGGATTTAGCCCAGCATTTT. Translating gives CASRNTGDLAQHF.

This clone was observed once. CDR3 nucleotides: TGTGCCAGCAGCTTAAGGCAGGGGGATGAAAAACTGTTTTTT. Protein product: CASSLRQGDEKLFF. This sequence joins TRBV7-3 and TRBJ1-4; 7 bases line up with TRBD1. The CDR3 extends over 14 amino acids. CDR1 and CDR2 from the germline V gene are SGHTA and FQGTGA. V shed 1 base, J shed 6 bases, and the junction held 2 bases outside the gene matches.

The J gene is TRBJ2-7, the V gene TRBV4-1; TRBD2 agrees at 8 bases. Germline assignment: CDR1 MGHRA and CDR2 YSYEKL. Trimming removed 2 bases from V and 2 bases from J; junction bases left unmatched: 5. The CDR3 has 15 amino acids. CDR3 protein: CASSQTSGFPYEQYF. In DNA form, the CDR3 reads TGCGCCAGCAGCCAAACTAGCGGATTCCCCTACGAGCAGTACTTC.

CDR3 in DNA: TGTGCCAGCAGCCCTGGACAGGGGTACGGAAACACCATATATTTT. This gives the protein CASSPGQGYGNTIYF. V is TRBV5-4 and J is TRBJ1-3; 9 bases fit TRBD1. This CDR3 spans 15 amino acids. CDR1 is SGHNT, CDR2 YYREEE, per germline (reference sequence). After removal of 4 bases from V and 4 bases from J, the junction contained 6 bases not matched to a gene.